This T cell receptor (beta chain) is drawn from a study of blood T cell repertoires in COVID-19 (dated by TCRdb to 2020 to 2021). Regarding the study in general: Collaborator samples came from the United States, Italy and Spain and covered acute and convalescent phases of COVID-19. The material from the prospective study consisted of cDNA or gDNA derived from T cells, B-cell-depleted T cells, or PBMCs. Deeply sampled blood TCRbeta repertoires from subjects exposed to, actively infected with, or recovered from COVID-19 were included in the dataset. The repertoires were made available in a free public database intended to serve as a resource for research on the immune response to SARS-CoV-2. The samples were drawn from the first 160 participants of the ongoing ImmuneRACE study and from more than 1,000 subjects provided by 6 global collaborators. Nearly every sample came with metadata listing a de-identified subject ID, COVID-19 status, age in years and sex. Where HLA class I and class II types were available, the types were taken from metadata supplied by the sample provider, not from assay-based typing.

Results and caveats for the whole study, not just this receptor: How much clinical and demographic metadata was included differed by source and by participant, and the metadata was provided uncurated.

A remark on this clone: Its target antigen remains unknown. Within one base of it there is no much larger clone, and no base qualities were kept.

V is clipped by 1 base and J by 0 bases, and the sequence between their germline boundaries is 11 bases long. The germline V gene sets CDR1 to SGHRS and CDR2 to YFSETQ. From cysteine to phenylalanine, the CDR3 is 16 amino acids long. CDR3 DNA is the only sequence kept; it has 48 bases, read in frame from the first base. TCRbeta CDR3 regions were amplified from genomic DNA by means of the immunoSEQ Assay, a bias-controlled multiplex PCR. The paper's processing steps were these. Nucleated cell counts per sample were estimated from amplification of reference gene primers within the assay. To quantify the absolute abundance of each unique TCRbeta CDR3 rearrangement, sequence reads were collapsed and filtered. For each sample, productive Simpson clonality was calculated by taking the square root of Simpson's diversity index across productive rearrangements. TCRdb's version of the immuneACCESS table is confined to in-frame rearrangements and falls short of the full clone set. An unresolved V gene accounts for under half of the shortfall where checked; the remainder is of unknown origin. The D gene and trimming were derived from the DNA, and the V and J assignments and clone size from that table. In this sample the table shows approximately 150,000 clones, 75% to 90% of which occur a single time. More than 15% of the sample is taken by the ten largest.

Each collaborating institution followed its own protocols to collect whole blood in K2EDTA tubes. For TCRbeta analysis, collaborators shipped samples as frozen whole blood, isolated PBMCs, or DNA extracted from either of those sample types. Input material: peripheral blood. This sequence originates from a man in his fifties with active or convalescent COVID-19. The receptor chain draws on TRBV5-1 and TRBJ1-3, and TRBD1 may be the D gene, going by 5 matching bases. The nucleotide sequence is TGCGCCAGCAGCTTGCAGGGATCCGTCTCTGGAAACACCATATATTTT. Its translation is CASSLQGSVSGNTIYF.